One sample yielded the 27 T cell receptor beta chains listed below, sequenced in a study of cytomegalovirus exposure and HLA in healthy donors (TCRdb year 2017). The receptor library was made with the immunoSEQ multiplex PCR assay. TCRdb took over this immuneACCESS table, retaining in-frame rearrangements with V and J assigned. Such tables are incomplete; in checked studies, under half of the missing clones stem from an unresolved V gene, and the remainder is unexplained. This sample holds about 75,000 clones; 85% were observed only once. The ten largest account for approximately 3% of the sample. The sample comprised PBMCs. These receptors all come from a man aged 30 to 39 in good health and CMV-seronegative.

The chain is built from TRBV19 and TRBJ1-5; 7 bases align to TRBD1. Germline CDR1 reads LNHDA; CDR2 reads SQIVND (reference sequence). CDR3 length: 12 amino acids. After removal of 11 bases from V and 4 bases from J, the junction contained 5 bases not matched to a gene. The CDR3 protein is CAGKTGNQPQHF. The CDR3, as DNA: TGTGCCGGGAAGACAGGGAATCAGCCCCAGCATTTT.

The chain couples TRBV15 to TRBJ2-7, with TRBD1 matching 9 bases. With V trimmed by 1 base and J by 2 bases, 6 bases remained unmatched. This CDR3 has 16 residues. Germline CDR1 is LNHNV and CDR2 is YYDKDF (reference sequence). CDR3 nucleotide sequence: TGTGCCACCAGCAGAGGGATCGGACAGGGGACCTACGAGCAGTACTTC. This translates into CATSRGIGQGTYEQYF.

The count of this clone is one. This chain connects TRBV7-3 to TRBJ2-7, with TRBD1 identical over 12 bases. CDR1 is SGHTA and CDR2 is FQGTGA in the germline V gene. Trimming cost V 4 bases and J 9 bases; bases outside gene matches: 10. The CDR3 is made up of 15 amino acids. The CDR3 here is CASSSQSGTGGVQYF. CDR3 nucleotides: TGTGCCAGCAGCTCCCAATCCGGGACAGGGGGCGTGCAGTACTTC.

The chain is built from TRBV19 and TRBJ1-2, with 7 positions matching TRBD1. The CDR3 covers 13 residues. The germline CDR1 and CDR2 sequences are LNHDA and SQIVND (reference sequence). V dropped 7 bases and J dropped 6; count of bases not matched to a gene: 8. The CDR3 reads CASTLDRDNGYTF. The CDR3 DNA sequence: TGTGCCAGTACATTAGACAGGGACAATGGCTACACCTTC.

This clone turned up a few times. This rearrangement joins TRBV7-3 to TRBJ2-7, with D possibly being TRBD1 (6 bases). From germline, CDR1 is SGHTA and CDR2 FQGTGA. Deletions cut 5 bases from V and 9 bases from J, with 17 bases between. The CDR3 consists of 13 residues. The CDR3 loop reads CASSPQPTGSQYF. In DNA form, the CDR3 reads TGTGCCAGCAGCCCCCAGCCCACAGGGTCGCAGTACTTC.

The V call is TRBV11-3, the J call TRBJ2-6; a weak D match, TRBD1 (5 bases). The CDR3 loop spans 16 amino acids. From germline, CDR1 is SGHNT and CDR2 YENEEA. The germline V and J ends were trimmed by 3 bases and 0 bases, with 9 bases remaining between them. CDR3 residues: CASSFGQGSGANVLTF. CDR3 DNA: TGTGCCAGCAGCTTCGGGCAGGGCTCTGGGGCCAACGTCCTGACTTTC.

This clone was detected ten times or more. The chain combines TRBV18 with TRBJ2-7; 7 bases map to TRBD1. CDR1 and CDR2 (germline): KGHSH, LQKENI. This CDR3 region has 15 residues. V dropped 3 bases and J dropped 7; count of bases not matched to a gene: 12. The CDR3 bases are TGTGCCAGCTCACCCCCCGACAGGGCCGTTGTGGAGCAGTACTTC. The encoded protein is CASSPPDRAVVEQYF. The entire variable domain, with the rest obtained from reference TRBV18 and TRBJ2-7, is as follows: NAGVMQNPRHLVRRRGQEARLRCSPMKGHSHVYWYRQLPEEGLKFMVYLQKENIIDESGMPKERFSAEFPKEGPSILRIQQVVRGDSAAYFCASSPPDRAVVEQYFGPGTRLTVT.

This sequence joins TRBV6-4 and TRBJ2-1, with D possibly being TRBD2 (7 bases). With 0 bases removed from V and 6 bases from J, the gap between germline ends came to 15 bases. CDR1 and CDR2 from the germline V gene are MRHNA and SNTAGT. This CDR3 has 16 residues. The DNA for the CDR3 is TGTGCCAGCAGTGACTCAGGGGGGGCCTCTGTCAATGAGCAGTTCTTC. Translation: CASSDSGGASVNEQFF.

The V call is TRBV5-8, the J call TRBJ2-2; D not resolved. Germline V gene data show CDR1 as SGHTS and CDR2 as YDEGEE. CDR3 size: 15 residues. V gave up 1 base and J gave up 5 bases, with 12 bases separating them. The DNA of the CDR3 is TGTGCCAGCAGCTTGTGGTCGGCCGGGACCGGGGAGCTGTTTTTT. The encoded protein is CASSLWSAGTGELFF.

This chain uses TRBV19 with TRBJ2-7; tentatively, D is TRBD1 (6 bases). V was cut by 6 bases and J by 5 bases, with 14 bases left in between. CDR1 LNHDA and CDR2 SQIVND come from the germline V gene (reference sequence). The CDR3 sequence is 13 residues long. CDR3 DNA sequence: TGTGCCAGTAGCACCGACAGGTTCCACGAGCAGTACTTC. Protein sequence: CASSTDRFHEQYF. Variable domain in full (rest from reference TRBV19 and TRBJ2-7): DGGITQSPKYLFRKEGQNVTLSCEQNLNHDAMYWYRQDPGQGLRLIYYSQIVNDFQKGDIAEGYSVSREKKESFPLTVTSAQKNPTAFYLCASSTDRFHEQYFGPGTRLTVT.

This clone was found once. The chain carries TRBV10-3 and TRBJ2-1, with 10 bases that match TRBD1. J lost 8 bases, V lost 10 bases, and 8 bases had no gene match. Germline V gives CDR1 ENHRY, CDR2 SYGVKD. This CDR3 region has 13 residues. CDR3 nucleotide sequence: TGTGCCACTACACAGGGACAGGGGTATGAGCAGTTCTTC. It is translated as CATTQGQGYEQFF.

This clone was counted once. The chain uses TRBV9 and TRBJ2-2; D is possibly TRBD1 (6 bases). The CDR3 totals 15 residues. Germline V lookup: CDR1 SGDLS, CDR2 YYNGEE. V was shortened by 2 bases and J by 5 bases, with 13 bases between the two germline ends. As DNA, the CDR3 is TGTGCCAGCAGCGTCCTACAGGGAGATACCGGGGAGCTGTTTTTT. Protein product: CASSVLQGDTGELFF.

The V call is TRBV28, the J call TRBJ1-3; D possibly corresponds to TRBD1 (6 bases). Germline-derived CDR1 and CDR2 are MDHEN and SYDVKM. This CDR3 is built from 15 residues. The ends were cut back, 4 bases at V and 0 bases at J, with 10 bases in the middle. CDR3 sequence: CASSWTVSSGNTIYF. CDR3 DNA sequence: TGTGCCAGCAGTTGGACAGTCAGCTCTGGAAACACCATATATTTT.

This clone has a handful of counts. The chain carries TRBV6-4 and TRBJ2-1; 7 bases match TRBD2. The CDR3 runs to 16 residues. Looked up from germline, CDR1 is MRHNA and CDR2 is SNTAGT. V dropped 3 bases and J dropped 4; count of bases not matched to a gene: 9. CDR3 in DNA: TGTGCCAGCAGTGAGGCGGGGCTAGCGGATTACAATGAGCAGTTCTTC. Protein product: CASSEAGLADYNEQFF.

V is TRBV5-1 and J is TRBJ2-1; 7 bases line up with TRBD1. The CDR3 spans 16 residues. Germline CDR1 reads SGHRS; CDR2 reads YFSETQ. After removal of 3 bases from V and 3 bases from J, the junction contained 9 bases not matched to a gene. The CDR3 nucleotides read TGCGCCAGCAGCTGGGGGTGGGACAGATTCTACAATGAGCAGTTCTTC. This encodes CASSWGWDRFYNEQFF.

The chain employs TRBV5-1 and TRBJ2-7; TRBD1 matches at 9 bases. Looked up from germline, CDR1 is SGHRS and CDR2 is YFSETQ. Unmatched junction bases numbered 13, after V lost 1 base and J lost 5 bases. The CDR3 has 17 residues. CDR3 nucleotide sequence: TGCGCCAGCAGCTTGACAACCGCCGGGACAGGGAACCACGAGCAGTACTTC. Protein sequence: CASSLTTAGTGNHEQYF.

The CDR3 protein is CASNVGRDADPRDSSYEQYV. DNA for the CDR3: TGCGCCAGCAATGTGGGAAGGGACGCTGACCCCAGGGACAGCTCCTACGAGCAGTACGTC. The chain couples TRBV10-1 to TRBJ2-7, with 7 bases that match TRBD1. Germline V gene data show CDR1 as WNHNN and CDR2 as SYGVQD (reference sequence). V dropped 7 bases and J dropped 0; count of bases not matched to a gene: 24. The CDR3 covers 20 residues.

J is TRBJ1-2 and V is TRBV9; a possible D gene is TRBD1 (5 bases). The ends were cut back, 0 bases at V and 6 bases at J, with 12 bases in the middle. Germline V gene lookup returns CDR1 SGDLS and CDR2 YYNGEE. This CDR3 is built from 14 residues. CDR3 DNA sequence: TGTGCCAGCAGCGTAGTAAGGACGGGGGATGGCTACACCTTC. Protein: CASSVVRTGDGYTF.

V gene TRBV18 combines with J gene TRBJ2-2, with 11 bases lining up with TRBD2. This CDR3 is built from 17 residues. CDR1 is KGHSH, CDR2 LQKENI, per germline. The V gene end was trimmed by 1 base and the J gene end by 2 bases; junction bases not matched to a gene: 3. DNA of the CDR3: TGTGCCAGCTCACCACGTACTAGCGGGAGCAACACCGGGGAGCTGTTTTTT. It encodes CASSPRTSGSNTGELFF.

The chain links TRBV5-6 to TRBJ2-5; 12 positions match TRBD2. V lost 4 bases to trimming and J lost 4 bases; unmatched junction nucleotides: 5. Looked up from germline, CDR1 is SGHDT and CDR2 is YYEEEE. The CDR3 is 15 residues long. The DNA for the CDR3 is TGTGCCAGCAGCCAGACTAGCGGGGGCCGAGAGACCCAGTACTTC. Translated, it gives CASSQTSGGRETQYF.

The V and J genes are TRBV9 and TRBJ1-2; weak D call: TRBD1 (5 bases). The V end lost 2 bases, the J end lost 6 bases, and 14 bases lay between the germline ends. Germline V gene data show CDR1 as SGDLS and CDR2 as YYNGEE. The CDR3 totals 14 residues. The CDR3 region has the DNA TGTGCCAGCAGCGTCGGGGGGATAGGTAATGGCTACACCTTC. Translated, it gives CASSVGGIGNGYTF.

The chain has TRBV11-3 and TRBJ1-2; D not certain. The ends were cut back, 0 bases at V and 5 bases at J, with 7 bases in the middle. Germline V gives CDR1 SGHNT, CDR2 YENEEA. The CDR3 consists of 13 residues. The CDR3 DNA is TGTGCCAGCAGCTTAGAATCCGGGTATGGCTACACCTTC. It yields the protein CASSLESGYGYTF.

This chain uses TRBV7-9 with TRBJ2-1; unclear D gene. Germline assignment: CDR1 SEHNR and CDR2 FQNEAQ (reference sequence). This CDR3 is built from 16 residues. The germline V and J ends were trimmed by 2 bases and 9 bases, with 20 bases remaining between them. The CDR3 loop is CASSLYGGLGGSEQFF. In DNA form, the CDR3 reads TGTGCCAGCAGCTTATACGGTGGGCTGGGTGGTAGTGAGCAGTTCTTC.

The CDR3 here is CASSEARAGGYYGYTF. CDR3 bases: TGTGCCAGCAGTGAAGCGCGGGCAGGGGGCTACTATGGCTACACCTTC. The V call is TRBV6-1, the J call TRBJ1-2; 8 nucleotides match TRBD1. The CDR3 sequence is 16 residues long. Germline assignment: CDR1 MNHNS and CDR2 SASEGT. V gave up 0 bases and J gave up 3 bases; unmatched junction bases: 6.

The CDR3 here is CASSQDDRMDQPQHF. In nucleotides, the CDR3 is TGCGCCAGCAGCCAAGACGACAGGATGGATCAGCCCCAGCATTTT. The chain joins TRBV4-3 to TRBJ1-5, with D maybe TRBD1 (6 bases). Germline CDR1 reads LGHNA; CDR2 reads YSLEER. Between the trimmed V and J ends, which lost 0 bases and 5 bases, there was a span of 11 bases. The CDR3 runs to 15 residues.

This clone was found once. The chain has TRBV7-2 and TRBJ2-1, with 11 bases lining up with TRBD2. Unmatched junction bases numbered 5, after V lost 5 bases and J lost 2 bases. The CDR3 has 16 residues. Germline V gives CDR1 SGHTA, CDR2 FQGNSA. The CDR3 here is CASSARLAGPYNEQFF. CDR3 nucleotides: TGTGCCAGCAGCGCGCGACTAGCGGGGCCCTACAATGAGCAGTTCTTC.

This chain uses TRBV19 with TRBJ2-1; 10 positions agree with TRBD2. CDR3 length equals 16 residues. Germline CDR1 is LNHDA and CDR2 is SQIVND (reference sequence). Trimming took 6 bases from V and 2 from J; bases not matched to a gene: 7. CDR3 nucleotides: TGTGCCAGTAGCACGATAGCGGGAGGCCCCTACAATGAGCAGTTCTTC. Amino acid sequence: CASSTIAGGPYNEQFF. The full variable domain, its missing parts supplied by reference TRBV19 and TRBJ2-1, is DGGITQSPKYLFRKEGQNVTLSCEQNLNHDAMYWYRQDPGQGLRLIYYSQIVNDFQKGDIAEGYSVSREKKESFPLTVTSAQKNPTAFYLCASSTIAGGPYNEQFFGPGTRLTVL.